Sequencing of this TCR beta chain was carried out in a study of T cell responses to AZD1222 COVID-19 vaccine. In its sample, this clone was seen once. Produced via immunoSEQ multiplex PCR; TCRdb's table is partial and in-frame only. The sample yields 150,000 to 200,000 clones, roughly 88% seen once. The sample consisted of peripheral blood, taken 28 days after the second AZD1222 dose. The source of this sequence is an adult who received the AZD1222 COVID-19 vaccine.

For the CDR3, the DNA is TGTGCCAGCAGCCGAAAGGGCCTCCTGGGGGTTTTGAACACTGAAGCTTTCTTT. The encoded protein is CASSRKGLLGVLNTEAFF. The chain recombines TRBV13 with TRBJ1-1, with TRBD1 as a possible D gene (5 bases). V was shortened by 5 bases and J by 0 bases, with 22 bases between the two germline ends. The CDR3 totals 18 residues. The germline CDR1 and CDR2 sequences are PRHDT and FYEKMQ (reference sequence).